Sequencing of this T cell receptor (beta chain) was carried out in a study of OX40 agonist ivuxolimab in advanced cancers. Study-wide background: Hepatocellular carcinoma, melanoma, renal cell or head and neck cancer affected the dose-escalation patients.

Germline V gene lookup returns CDR1 SGDLS and CDR2 YYNGEE. Trimming left V 0 bases short and J 3 bases short, with 10 bases between. CDR3 size: 15 residues. Produced via immunoSEQ multiplex PCR; TCRdb's table is partial and in-frame only. The sample has around 59,000 clones; 80% to 90% are singletons. This sequence joins TRBV9 and TRBJ1-3; D not resolved. The receptor was derived from an adult with an advanced solid tumor such as melanoma, head and neck, liver or kidney cancer. The material sequenced was CD4+ or CD8+ T cells sorted from blood, taken in a trial of the OX40 agonist ivuxolimab. CDR3 sequence reads: CASSVGQGFGNTIYF. The CDR3 DNA follows: TGTGCCAGCAGCGTAGGTCAAGGGTTTGGAAACACCATATATTTT. The full variable domain, rest sourced from reference TRBV9 and TRBJ1-3, is DSGVTQTPKHLITATGQRVTLRCSPRSGDLSVYWYQQSLDQGLQFLIQYYNGEERAKGNILERFSAQQFPDLHSELNLSSLELGDSALYFCASSVGQGFGNTIYFGEGSWLTVV.